This T cell receptor (beta chain) is from a study of response to subunit inactivated influenza vaccine. Overall study results and limits: New T cells are recruited in small numbers by each seasonal influenza vaccination, according to the authors' suggestion.

The ends were cut back, 1 base at V and 8 bases at J, with 23 bases in the middle. The CDR3 has 17 amino acids. CDR1 and CDR2 (germline): LGHNA, YNFKEQ. In the case of this clonotype: Antigen specificity is unknown.

TCRdb independently ran MiXCR on the RT-PCR reads; one entry per CDR3 protein. The sample comprises 500,000 or so distinct CDR3 sequences, approximately 15% of which are singletons, and 3% to 3.5% rests with the top ten. This sequence joins TRBV4-2 and TRBJ1-2, with D unresolved. The starting material was CD4+ T cells sorted from PBMCs, obtained less than 30 months after vaccination. This clonotype originated in a man between 50 and 69 years old who received an inactivated influenza vaccine. In DNA form, the CDR3 reads TGTGCCAGCAGCCAAGCGTGGACGAAGCCCCACCGTCGGGGCTACACCTTC. It translates to CASSQAWTKPHRRGYTF.